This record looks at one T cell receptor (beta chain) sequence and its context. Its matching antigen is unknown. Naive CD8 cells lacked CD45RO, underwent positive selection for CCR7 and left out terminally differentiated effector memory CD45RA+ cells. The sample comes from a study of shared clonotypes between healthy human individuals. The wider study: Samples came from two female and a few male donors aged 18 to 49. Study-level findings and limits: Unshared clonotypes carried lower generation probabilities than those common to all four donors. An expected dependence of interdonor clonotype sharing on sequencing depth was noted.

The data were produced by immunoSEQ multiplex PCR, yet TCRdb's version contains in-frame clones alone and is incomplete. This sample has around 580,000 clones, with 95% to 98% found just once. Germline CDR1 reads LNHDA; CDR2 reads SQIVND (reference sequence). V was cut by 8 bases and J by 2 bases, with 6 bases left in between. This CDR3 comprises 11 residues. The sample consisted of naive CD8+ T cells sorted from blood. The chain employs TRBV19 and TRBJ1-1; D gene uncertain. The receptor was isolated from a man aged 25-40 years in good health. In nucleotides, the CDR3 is TGTGCCAGTCATGGAAACACTGAAGCTTTCTTT. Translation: CASHGNTEAFF.